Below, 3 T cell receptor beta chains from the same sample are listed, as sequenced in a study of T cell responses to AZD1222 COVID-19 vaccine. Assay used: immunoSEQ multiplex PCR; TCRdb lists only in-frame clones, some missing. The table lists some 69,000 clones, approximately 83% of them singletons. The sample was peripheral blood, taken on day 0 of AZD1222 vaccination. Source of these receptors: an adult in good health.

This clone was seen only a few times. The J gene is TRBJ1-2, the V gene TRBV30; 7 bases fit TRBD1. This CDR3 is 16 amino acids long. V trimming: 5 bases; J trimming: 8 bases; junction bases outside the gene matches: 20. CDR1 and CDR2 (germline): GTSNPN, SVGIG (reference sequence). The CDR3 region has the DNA TGTGCCTGGCGAGAGGCCTGCAGGGGGATGAGCGGAGGCTACACCTTC. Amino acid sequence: CAWREACRGMSGGYTF.

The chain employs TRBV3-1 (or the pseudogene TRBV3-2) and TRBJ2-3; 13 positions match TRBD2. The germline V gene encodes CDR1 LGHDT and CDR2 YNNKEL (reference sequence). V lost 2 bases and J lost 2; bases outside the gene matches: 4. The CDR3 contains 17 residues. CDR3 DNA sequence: TGTGCCAGCAGCCAACAAACTAGCGGGGGGGCCACAGATACGCAGTATTTT. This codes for CASSQQTSGGATDTQYF.

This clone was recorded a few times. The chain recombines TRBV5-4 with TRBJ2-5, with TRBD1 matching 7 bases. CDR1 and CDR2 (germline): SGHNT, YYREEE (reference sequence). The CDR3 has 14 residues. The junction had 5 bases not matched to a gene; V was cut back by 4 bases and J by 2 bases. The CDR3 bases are TGTGCCAGCAGCCGGGCGACAGGGCAAGAGACCCAGTACTTC. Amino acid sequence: CASSRATGQETQYF.